Below are 12 T cell receptor beta chains sequenced from a single sample in a study of cytomegalovirus exposure and HLA in healthy donors. The study ran its PCR with 60 Vbeta and 13 Jbeta primers. This table comes from immunoSEQ multiplex PCR, and its TCRdb copy is limited to in-frame clones, with some not included. The sample includes about 82,000 clones, approximately 80% of them seen just once. The sequencing input was PBMCs. These receptor sequences come from a human donor in good health.

The CDR3 bases are TGTGCCAGCAGTGAAGCAACCTCCAGGGGAAACACTGAAGCTTTCTTT. It yields the protein CASSEATSRGNTEAFF. The gene calls are TRBV2 and TRBJ1-1; TRBD1 is a possible D gene (6 bases). Germline CDR1 SNHLY, CDR2 FYNNEI. The germline V and J ends were trimmed by 0 bases and 2 bases, with 13 bases remaining between them. The CDR3 loop spans 16 amino acids.

There are a few counts of this clone. The V call is TRBV6-1, the J call TRBJ1-3; D call uncertain. This CDR3 contains 13 residues. The germline V gene encodes CDR1 MNHNS and CDR2 SASEGT. Trimming cost V 5 bases and J 3 bases, with 8 bases left between them. The CDR3 DNA reads as TGTGCCAGCAGTCTCAGAGGTGGAAACACCATATATTTT. Residues: CASSLRGGNTIYF.

This chain connects TRBV5-1 to TRBJ2-6; 11 bases align to TRBD1. J was trimmed by 0 bases and V by 3 bases; bases with no gene match: 5. Germline values: CDR1 SGHRS, CDR2 YFSETQ. The CDR3 spans 18 residues. The CDR3 DNA is TGCGCCAGCAGCTCGGGGACAGGGGGTTCCTCTGGGGCCAACGTCCTGACTTTC. Protein: CASSSGTGGSSGANVLTF. Full variable domain (missing parts from reference TRBV5-1 and TRBJ2-6): KAGVTQTPRYLIKTRGQQVTLSCSPISGHRSVSWYQQTPGQGLQFLFEYFSETQRNKGNFPGRFSGRQFSNSRSEMNVSTLELGDSALYLCASSSGTGGSSGANVLTFGAGSRLTVL.

This clone was counted only a few times. The chain uses TRBV5-6 and TRBJ1-2; a possible D gene is TRBD1 (5 bases). Germline loops: CDR1 SGHDT, CDR2 YYEEEE. Trimming removed 2 bases from V and 8 bases from J, with 13 bases in between. This CDR3 comprises 13 residues. CDR3 nucleotide sequence: TGTGCCAGCAGCTTTTTCAGGGATCACGGCTACACCTTC. Its protein product is CASSFFRDHGYTF.

This chain links TRBV10-1 with TRBJ1-1; TRBD1 is a possible D gene (5 bases). The ends were cut back, 4 bases at V and 3 bases at J, with 18 bases in the middle. The germline V gene encodes CDR1 WNHNN and CDR2 SYGVQD (reference sequence). The CDR3 has 16 amino acids. The chain's CDR3 is CASSAPGGGTDTEAFF. The CDR3 coding sequence is TGCGCCAGCAGTGCCCCGGGCGGGGGAACGGACACTGAAGCTTTCTTT.

Within the sample, this clone is medium-sized. This chain connects TRBV11-3 to TRBJ1-4, with 8 bases lining up with TRBD1. With V trimmed by 6 bases and J by 7 bases, 7 bases remained unmatched. The CDR3 sequence is 14 residues long. Germline lookup yields CDR1 SGHNT and CDR2 YENEEA. This CDR3 is CASSLGQVSEKLFF. In DNA, the CDR3 is TGTGCCAGCAGTTTGGGACAGGTAAGTGAAAAACTGTTTTTT.

This chain joins TRBV7-2 and TRBJ2-7, with TRBD2 matching 7 bases. V dropped 5 bases and J dropped 3; count of bases not matched to a gene: 7. Germline CDR1 reads SGHTA; CDR2 reads FQGNSA. The CDR3 is 14 residues long. CDR3 nucleotide sequence: TGTGCCAGCAGCGAAAGCGGGGCCTACTACGAGCAGTACTTC. The encoded protein is CASSESGAYYEQYF.

This chain connects TRBV28 to TRBJ2-3, with D possibly matching TRBD2 (5 bases). In germline, CDR1 is MDHEN, CDR2 SYDVKM. This CDR3 is built from 16 residues. V was clipped by 7 bases and J by 5 bases, with 22 bases between them. CDR3 in DNA: TGTGCCAGCATCCCCCCCCTCGGGGTCACGGGAGATACGCAGTATTTT. This encodes CASIPPLGVTGDTQYF. Full variable domain (remainder filled in from reference TRBV28 and TRBJ2-3): DVKVTQSSRYLVKRTGEKVFLECVQDMDHENMFWYRQDPGLGLRLIYFSYDVKMKEKGDIPEGYSVSREKKERFSLILESASTNQTSMYLCASIPPLGVTGDTQYFGPGTRLTVL.

The chain uses TRBV25-1 and TRBJ2-2; tentatively, D is TRBD1 (6 bases). Germline CDR1 is MGHDK and CDR2 is SYGVNS. V shed 5 bases and J shed 7 bases, with 20 bases lying between them. The CDR3 covers 16 residues. For the CDR3, the DNA is TGTGCCAGCAGTCCACCCGGAAAAGGGGGACACGGGGAGCTGTTTTTT. Its translation: CASSPPGKGGHGELFF. The whole variable domain, filled in from reference TRBV25-1 and TRBJ2-2, reads EADIYQTPRYLVIGTGKKITLECSQTMGHDKMYWYQQDPGMELHLIHYSYGVNSTEKGDLSSESTVSRIRTEHFPLTLESARPSHTSQYLCASSPPGKGGHGELFFGEGSRLTVL.

This chain uses TRBV19 with TRBJ1-2; D ambiguous. The CDR3 is made up of 15 amino acids. Germline assignment: CDR1 LNHDA and CDR2 SQIVND (reference sequence). The ends were cut back, 3 bases at V and 5 bases at J, with 16 bases in the middle. The CDR3 loop reads CASSIIGRMTYGYTF. The CDR3 DNA is TGTGCCAGTAGTATTATCGGCCGAATGACTTATGGCTACACCTTC.

The chain is built from TRBV5-4 and TRBJ2-3, with D maybe TRBD2 (6 bases). The CDR3 runs to 15 residues. Between the trimmed V and J ends, which lost 3 bases and 5 bases, there was a span of 16 bases. From germline, CDR1 is SGHNT and CDR2 YYREEE (reference sequence). The CDR3 bases are TGTGCCAGCAGCTCTCCTAGCGAGTCGAGAGATACGCAGTATTTT. Protein product: CASSSPSESRDTQYF.

This sequence joins TRBV7-9 and TRBJ1-1; tentatively, D is TRBD1 (6 bases). This CDR3 region has 13 residues. Trimming took off 1 base at V and 4 bases at J, with 7 bases between the two ends. CDR1 and CDR2 (germline): SEHNR, FQNEAQ (reference sequence). The CDR3 sequence: CASSLEGGTEAFF. The CDR3 coding sequence is TGTGCCAGCAGCTTAGAAGGGGGCACTGAAGCTTTCTTT.